The 2 T cell receptor beta chains below all came from one sample that was sequenced in a study of shared clonotypes between healthy human individuals. Clones were read by immunoSEQ multiplex PCR, and TCRdb kept only the in-frame ones, dropping some. The sample contains just over 2,000,000 clones, 85% to 95% of which appear only once. Sequencing was done on a sample of naive CD4+ T cells sorted from blood. Subset reported: CD45RA+ positively selected. The receptors come from a man younger than 35 in good health.

J is TRBJ1-2 and V is TRBV7-8; TRBD1 matches 9 bases. Looked up from germline, CDR1 is SGHVS and CDR2 is FQNEAQ. This CDR3 spans 14 amino acids. V gave up 2 bases and J gave up 8 bases; unmatched junction bases: 6. DNA for the CDR3: TGTGCCAGCAGCTTATCGGGACAGGGAAAGGGCTACACCTTC. As protein: CASSLSGQGKGYTF.

This rearrangement joins TRBV7-9 to TRBJ1-4; TRBD1 matches 8 bases. Germline V gene data show CDR1 as SEHNR and CDR2 as FQNEAQ (reference sequence). After removal of 5 bases from V and 4 bases from J, the junction contained 15 bases not matched to a gene. The CDR3 totals 18 residues. The CDR3 loop is CASSPRYQGASGNEKLFF. The CDR3 DNA follows: TGTGCCAGCAGCCCCAGGTACCAGGGGGCGTCGGGTAATGAAAAACTGTTTTTT.